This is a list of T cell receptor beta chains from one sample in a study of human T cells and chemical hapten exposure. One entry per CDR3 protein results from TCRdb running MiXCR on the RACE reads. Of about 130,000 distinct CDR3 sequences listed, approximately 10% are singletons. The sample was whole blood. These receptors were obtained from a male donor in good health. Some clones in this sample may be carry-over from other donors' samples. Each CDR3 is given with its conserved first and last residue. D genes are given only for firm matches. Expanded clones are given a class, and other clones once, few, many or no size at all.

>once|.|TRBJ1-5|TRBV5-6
CASSSGPTPEAQHF
TGTGCCAGCAGCTCGGGACCGACCCCGGAGGCCCAGCATTTT
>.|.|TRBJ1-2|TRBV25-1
CASSELIGGYTF
TGTGCCAGCAGTGAATTAATCGGAGGCTACACCTTC
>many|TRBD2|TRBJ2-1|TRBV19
CASSIASSGGGEQFF
TGTGCCAGTAGTATAGCATCTAGCGGGGGGGGAGAGCAGTTCTTC
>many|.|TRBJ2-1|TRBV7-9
CASSRDGPYNEQFF
TGTGCCAGCAGCCGCGACGGACCCTACAATGAGCAGTTCTTC
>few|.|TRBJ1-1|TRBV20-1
CSVWGRLNTEAFF
TGCAGTGTTTGGGGACGGCTGAACACTGAAGCTTTCTTT
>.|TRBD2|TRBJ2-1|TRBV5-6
CASTTPGLAGPVEQFF
TGTGCCAGCACCACCCCCGGACTAGCGGGACCCGTTGAGCAGTTCTTC
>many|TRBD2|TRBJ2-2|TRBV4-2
CASSQDPVAGEYTGELFF
TGTGCCAGCAGCCAAGATCCGGTAGCGGGAGAGTACACCGGGGAGCTGTTTTTT
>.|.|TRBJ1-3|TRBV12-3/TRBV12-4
CASSPPDSSGNTIYF
TGTGCCAGCAGTCCGCCGGACAGCTCTGGAAACACCATATATTTT
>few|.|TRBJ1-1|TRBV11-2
CASSSPGSREAFF
TGTGCCAGCAGCTCCCCCGGTAGCCGGGAAGCTTTCTTT
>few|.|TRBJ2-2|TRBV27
CASSLKEAGELFF
TGTGCCAGCAGTTTAAAGGAGGCAGGGGAGCTGTTTTTT
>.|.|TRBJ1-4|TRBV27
CASSLSGREENGEKLFF
TGTGCCAGCAGTTTATCGGGACGCGAGGAGAACGGTGAAAAACTGTTTTTT
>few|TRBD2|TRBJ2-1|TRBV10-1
CASSDLETTSGYNEQFF
TGCGCCAGCAGTGACCTTGAGACGACTAGCGGATACAATGAGCAGTTCTTC
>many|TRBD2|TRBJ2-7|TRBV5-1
CASSYERGGAYEQYF
TGCGCCAGCAGCTATGAGCGGGGGGGCGCCTACGAGCAGTACTTC
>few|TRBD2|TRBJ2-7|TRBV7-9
CASSLAGDAYEQYF
TGTGCCAGCAGCCTAGCGGGGGACGCCTACGAGCAGTACTTC
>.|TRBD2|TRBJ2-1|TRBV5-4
CASSLAGREGPADYNEQFF
TGTGCCAGCAGCTTGGCCGGGCGGGAGGGCCCCGCGGACTACAATGAGCAGTTCTTC
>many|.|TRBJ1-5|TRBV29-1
CSVGQVNNQPQHF
TGCAGCGTTGGCCAGGTCAACAATCAGCCCCAGCATTTT
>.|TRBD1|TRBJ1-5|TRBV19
CASTNRDRGYWNQPQHF
TGTGCCAGTACGAACCGGGACAGGGGGTATTGGAATCAGCCCCAGCATTTT
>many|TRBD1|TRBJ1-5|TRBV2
CASSGMEDRDQPQHF
TGTGCCAGCAGTGGGATGGAGGACAGGGATCAGCCCCAGCATTTT
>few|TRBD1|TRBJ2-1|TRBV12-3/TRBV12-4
CASRSGGSYNEQFF
TGTGCCAGCAGGTCAGGGGGCTCCTACAATGAGCAGTTCTTC
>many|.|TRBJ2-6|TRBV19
CATGANVLTF
TGTGCCACTGGGGCCAACGTCCTGACTTTC
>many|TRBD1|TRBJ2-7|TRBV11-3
CASSSDRDYEQYF
TGTGCCAGCAGCTCGGACAGGGACTACGAGCAGTACTTC
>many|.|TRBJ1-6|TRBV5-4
CASSPGTLSSYNSPLHF
TGTGCCAGCAGCCCCGGGACATTGAGCTCCTATAATTCACCCCTCCACTTT
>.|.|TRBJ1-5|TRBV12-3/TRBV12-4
CASSFTDSGQPQHF
TGTGCCAGCAGTTTTACGGACTCCGGGCAGCCCCAGCATTTT
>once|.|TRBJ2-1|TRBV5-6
CVSSQESLYNEQFF
TGTGTCAGCAGCCAGGAAAGCCTTTACAATGAGCAGTTCTTC
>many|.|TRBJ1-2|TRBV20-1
CSARNGDYGYTF
TGCAGTGCTAGGAACGGAGACTATGGCTACACCTTC
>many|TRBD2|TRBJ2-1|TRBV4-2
CASSLQRESYNEQFF
TGTGCCAGCAGCCTCCAGCGGGAGTCCTACAATGAGCAGTTCTTC
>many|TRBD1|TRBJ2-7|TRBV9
CASSGQGDTYEQYF
TGTGCCAGCAGTGGACAGGGGGATACCTACGAGCAGTACTTC
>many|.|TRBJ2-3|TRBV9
CASSVGSTAYTDTQYF
TGTGCCAGCAGCGTAGGGTCCACGGCATACACAGATACGCAGTATTTT